This T cell receptor (beta chain) was retrieved from a study of CD8+ T cells in alopecia areata. Regarding treatment: oral pan-JAK inhibitor, 5-10 mg twice daily. This clone was counted between two and nine times. Germline V gene sequence: CDR1 MNHEY, CDR2 SMNVEV (reference sequence). The CDR3 loop spans 16 amino acids. The V gene lost 4 bases and the J gene lost 1 base, with 16 bases spanning the gap. Extracted RNA was reverse transcribed, and the resulting cDNA served as sequencing template. Using immunoSEQ multiplex PCR, the repertoire was profiled, and TCRdb retains in-frame clones only, with some absent. Of under 250,000 clones listed, around 65% were seen once; the top ten hold 0.95% to 1.5%.

The chain has TRBV27 and TRBJ2-5; D may be TRBD1 or TRBD2 (5 bases each). This TCR was recovered from a human donor with alopecia areata. The starting material was CD4+ T cells sorted from blood, obtained between weeks 44 and 45, from a patient treated with tofacitinib. The DNA for the CDR3 is TGTGCCAGCAGTTCCGCCGGGACGAAATTCCAAGAGACCCAGTACTTC. Translating it yields CASSSAGTKFQETQYF.